These T cell receptor beta chains were read from a single sample in a study of T cells after yellow fever vaccination. TCRdb redid the calling of the 5' RACE reads with MiXCR, one entry per CDR3 protein. The repertoire holds a few hundred thousand distinct CDR3 sequences, with roughly a sixth as singletons. This specimen was PBMCs, taken before the yellow fever booster vaccination. The receptors shown here come from a man aged 18 to 30 who received the YFV17D yellow fever vaccine. The conserved cysteine and the conserved F or W are not part of the CDR3 here.

v_call cdr3_aa
TRBV20-1 SARDPAFGTQY
TRBV5-1 ASSFGQGERDGYT
TRBV6-5 ASSTTGGLGSPLH
TRBV7-2 ASSLAGTASYNEQF
TRBV4-3 ASSRYLDTEAF
TRBV6-6 ASSDRDGDSPLH
TRBV7-6 ASSLEGRIRAGNTIY
TRBV7-3 ASSPGLAGGSHEQF
TRBV5-6 ASTNRDSHQPQH
TRBV6-5 ASMGQGNTGELF
TRBV10-3 AVNGDSGANVLT
TRBV20-1 SAPSPGTPETQY
TRBV7-8 ASSPLGEKQY
TRBV6-2/TRBV6-3 ASNRQPRLPLH
TRBV20-1 SANEDRTNYGYT
TRBV4-1 ASSQGQGHEQF
TRBV20-1 SARVRAMPGRSPLH
TRBV9 ASSVSGGANEQF
TRBV5-1 ASSPGVANTEAF
TRBV24-1 ATSDGGTGYTDTQY
TRBV15 ATSLGRTTGELF
TRBV12-3/TRBV12-4 AVGGYSYNSPLH
TRBV7-9 ASSPRTKNIQY
TRBV6-6 ASSRDRVGKTTGELF
TRBV7-6 ASSPGPGGRLSTDTQY
TRBV6-2/TRBV6-3 ASSYPSRNTEAF
TRBV4-1 ASSQFLQPRGTGELF
TRBV6-1 ASSDGISRTTDTQY
TRBV29-1 SVTHPDRGVTDTQY
TRBV20-1 SAPPPGLNIQY
TRBV7-2 ASSLAASYEQY
TRBV5-1 ASSLGGHSRGTGELF
TRBV2 ASSQKRGGPDTQY
TRBV24-1 ATSTVTDSTDTQY
TRBV6-5 ASSSGTAGNTIY
TRBV27 ASSLSLWKTEQF
TRBV6-5 ASSYLVAGGPNEQF
TRBV4-1 ASSQAAPGRPNTEAF
TRBV20-1 SARDRGRGDTEAF
TRBV4-2 ASSQEGLADTDTQY
TRBV7-2 ASSLARGRGYGYT
TRBV20-1 SATPGQPTHEQY
TRBV5-1 ASSLDLYNEQF
TRBV4-1 ASSQGGIGMRTTGELF
TRBV29-1 SVEGGDYGYT
TRBV4-3 ASSDWTSGAETQY
TRBV7-9 ASSLALLAGGPWLMETQY
TRBV4-2 ASSFPTETNSGANVLT
TRBV20-1 SATSGRSQETQY
TRBV12-5 ASGFSRSEQF
TRBV18 ASSPPAGRNTEAF
TRBV29-1 SARMGGETQY
TRBV7-2 ASSWTGNEKLF
TRBV11-2 ASSSQNNQPQH
TRBV12-3/TRBV12-4 ASSLMGGGGTYGYT
TRBV27 TSSRTTGQSNSPLH
TRBV5-1 ASSDAGAGF
TRBV20-1 SAREEGGAYGYT